These 12 T cell receptor beta chains were all obtained from the same sample, sequenced in a study of blood T cell repertoires in COVID-19 (dated by TCRdb to about 2020). Libraries were constructed by the immunoSEQ multiplex PCR assay. The immuneACCESS repertoire file appears here via TCRdb, limited to in-frame rearrangements. These files lack a portion of the clones; in checked studies, under half of the deficit traces to unresolved V genes, and the cause of the others is not known. For this sample there are hundreds of thousands of clones; 75% to 85% appear just once. The ten largest clones capture 6% to 8% of the sample. The sample consisted of peripheral blood. All receptors come from an elderly woman with COVID-19, enrolled during active disease.

This chain uses TRBV11-2 with TRBJ1-1, with 8 nucleotides matching TRBD1. In germline, CDR1 is SGHAT, CDR2 FQNNGV. The CDR3 is made up of 15 amino acids. V lost 5 bases and J lost 1; bases outside the gene matches: 6. The CDR3 sequence is CASSPWTGPNTEAFF. CDR3 coding DNA: TGTGCCAGCAGCCCATGGACAGGGCCGAACACTGAAGCTTTCTTT.

This clone was seen only a few times. This sequence joins TRBV15 and TRBJ1-2; a possible D gene is TRBD1 (5 bases). The CDR3 loop spans 15 amino acids. The germline V and J ends were trimmed by 5 bases and 0 bases, with 13 bases remaining between them. Germline V gene data show CDR1 as LNHNV and CDR2 as YYDKDF (reference sequence). CDR3 loop: CATSAPEQANYGYTF. CDR3 in DNA: TGTGCCACCAGCGCACCGGAACAGGCTAACTATGGCTACACCTTC.

The chain has TRBV6-5 and TRBJ2-7; 11 nucleotides line up with TRBD2. Germline V gene data show CDR1 as MNHEY and CDR2 as SVGAGI. Trimming cost V 8 bases and J 12 bases; bases outside gene matches: 18. The CDR3 contains 15 residues. As DNA, the CDR3 is TGTGCCAGCGGAGAGCCCGGGACTAGCGGAACGCTACGGTACTTC. Its translation is CASGEPGTSGTLRYF.

V is TRBV24-1 and J is TRBJ2-1, with 10 bases aligning to TRBD2. CDR1 and CDR2 from the germline V gene are KGHDR and SFDVKD. V lost 6 bases and J lost 6; bases outside the gene matches: 4. The CDR3 runs 14 residues. The CDR3 nucleotides are TGTGCCACCAGTCTAGCGGGAGACGTCAATGAGCAGTTCTTC. This gives the protein CATSLAGDVNEQFF.

The rearrangement links TRBV7-2 to TRBJ2-1; 8 bases align to TRBD2. Germline V lookup: CDR1 SGHTA, CDR2 FQGNSA. V dropped 5 bases and J dropped 8; count of bases not matched to a gene: 11. The CDR3 contains 15 residues. The CDR3 DNA reads TGTGCCAGCAGCCCAGGGCGGGGGGCGTACGATGAGCAGTTCTTC. Translating it yields CASSPGRGAYDEQFF.

The chain combines TRBV30 with TRBJ2-1; D perhaps matches TRBD2 (6 bases). Trimming removed 1 base from V and 4 bases from J, with 17 bases in between. The CDR3 loop spans 16 amino acids. The germline CDR1 and CDR2 sequences are GTSNPN and SVGIG (reference sequence). Here the CDR3 DNA reads TGTGCCTGGAGTGGCACCGGGACTCCTGTTTACAATGAGCAGTTCTTC. Protein sequence: CAWSGTGTPVYNEQFF. The complete variable domain, with remaining parts taken from reference TRBV30 and TRBJ2-1, reads SQTIHQWPATLVQPVGSPLSLECTVEGTSNPNLYWYRQAAGRGLQLLFYSVGIGQISSEVPQNLSASRPQDRQFILSSKKLLLSDSGFYLCAWSGTGTPVYNEQFFGPGTRLTVL.

The V call is TRBV4-2, the J call TRBJ2-3, with 7 bases identical to TRBD2. V lost 2 bases to trimming and J lost 2 bases; unmatched junction nucleotides: 4. The CDR3 sequence is 15 residues long. The germline CDR1 and CDR2 sequences are LGHNA and YNFKEQ. This CDR3 reads CASSQLGDYTDTQYF. CDR3 bases: TGTGCCAGCAGCCAATTGGGGGACTACACAGATACGCAGTATTTT.

The chain is built from TRBV6-5 and TRBJ1-6; no firm D call. CDR3 length: 14 residues. Germline V gene lookup returns CDR1 MNHEY and CDR2 SVGAGI. The V and J ends lost 7 bases and 7 bases respectively, with 14 bases between them. The CDR3 sequence: CASTSHISNSPLHF. The CDR3 DNA reads as TGTGCCAGCACCTCACATATATCGAATTCACCCCTCCACTTT.

V gene TRBV7-6 combines with J gene TRBJ1-4, with 7 bases fitting TRBD1. Looked up from germline, CDR1 is SGHVS and CDR2 is FNYEAQ. This CDR3 spans 15 amino acids. V trimming: 5 bases; J trimming: 7 bases; junction bases outside the gene matches: 10. The CDR3 DNA is TGTGCCAGCAGCACCGGGACAGTGGTTCGTGAAAAACTGTTTTTT. Protein: CASSTGTVVREKLFF. The variable domain in full, with the rest retrieved from reference TRBV7-6 and TRBJ1-4, is GAGVSQSPRYKVTKRGQDVALRCDPISGHVSLYWYRQALGQGPEFLTYFNYEAQQDKSGLPNDRFSAERPEGSISTLTIQRTEQRDSAMYRCASSTGTVVREKLFFGSGTQLSVL.

The chain is built from TRBV7-9 and TRBJ2-5; D unclear. CDR1 is SEHNR, CDR2 FQNEAQ, per germline (reference sequence). The V end lost 2 bases, the J end lost 0 bases, and 4 bases lay between the germline ends. This CDR3 region has 13 residues. The CDR3 sequence is CASSLTNQETQYF. In DNA form, the CDR3 reads TGTGCCAGCAGCTTAACAAACCAAGAGACCCAGTACTTC.

The CDR3 DNA sequence: TGTGCCAGCAGCTACCACGGACAGATTAATGAAAAACTGTTTTTT. Amino acids: CASSYHGQINEKLFF. The chain combines TRBV7-9 with TRBJ1-4, with a weak D call TRBD1 (6 bases). CDR3 length: 15 amino acids. The germline CDR1 and CDR2 sequences are SEHNR and FQNEAQ (reference sequence). V lost 4 bases and J 4 bases, leaving 13 bases between the germline ends.

This sequence joins TRBV5-1 and TRBJ2-7; D unresolved. The CDR3 loop spans 14 amino acids. V was cut by 0 bases and J by 4 bases, with 11 bases left in between. Germline assignment: CDR1 SGHRS and CDR2 YFSETQ. CDR3 residues: CASSLAERRYEQYF. The CDR3 DNA sequence: TGCGCCAGCAGCTTGGCCGAAAGGAGATACGAGCAGTACTTC.